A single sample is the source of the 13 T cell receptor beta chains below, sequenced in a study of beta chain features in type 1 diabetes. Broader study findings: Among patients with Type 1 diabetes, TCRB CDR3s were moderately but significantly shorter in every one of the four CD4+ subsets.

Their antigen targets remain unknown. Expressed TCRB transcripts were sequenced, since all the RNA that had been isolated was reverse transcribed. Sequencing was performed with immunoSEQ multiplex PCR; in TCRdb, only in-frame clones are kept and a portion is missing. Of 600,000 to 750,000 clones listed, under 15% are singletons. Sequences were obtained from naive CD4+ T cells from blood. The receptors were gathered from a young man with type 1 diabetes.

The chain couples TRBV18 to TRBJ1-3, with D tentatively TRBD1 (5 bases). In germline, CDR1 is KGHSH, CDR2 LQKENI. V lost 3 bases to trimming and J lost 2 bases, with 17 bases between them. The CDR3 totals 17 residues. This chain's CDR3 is CASSPTGRKGAGNTIYF. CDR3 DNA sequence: TGTGCCAGCTCACCCACGGGACGCAAGGGAGCTGGAAACACCATATATTTT.

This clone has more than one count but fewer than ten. The CDR3 DNA follows: TGTGCCAGCAGCCCGGGACAGGGGGCGGATTCACCCCTCCACTTT. Translated: CASSPGQGADSPLHF. The chain is built from TRBV9 and TRBJ1-6, with 12 bases lining up with TRBD1. In germline, CDR1 is SGDLS, CDR2 YYNGEE. V dropped 4 bases and J dropped 8; count of bases not matched to a gene: 4. CDR3 length: 15 residues.

The CDR3 spells CASSLSSRTEAFF. Written as DNA, the CDR3 is TGTGCCAGCAGCTTATCCTCTAGGACTGAAGCTTTCTTT. J is TRBJ1-1 and V is TRBV7-9; D uncertain. The CDR3 is made up of 13 amino acids. V shed 2 bases and J shed 5 bases, with 9 bases lying between them. The V gene's germline CDR1 is SEHNR and CDR2 FQNEAQ (reference sequence).

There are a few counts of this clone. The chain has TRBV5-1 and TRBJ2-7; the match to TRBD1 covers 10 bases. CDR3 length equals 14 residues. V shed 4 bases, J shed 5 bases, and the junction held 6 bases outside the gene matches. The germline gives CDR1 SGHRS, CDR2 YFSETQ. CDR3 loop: CASSRRQGAHEQYF. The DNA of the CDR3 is TGCGCCAGCAGCCGTCGACAGGGGGCCCACGAGCAGTACTTC.

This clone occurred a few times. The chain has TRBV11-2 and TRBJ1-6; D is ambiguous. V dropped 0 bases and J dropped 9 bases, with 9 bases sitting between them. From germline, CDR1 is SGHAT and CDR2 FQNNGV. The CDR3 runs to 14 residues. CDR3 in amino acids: CASSLEGIASPLHF. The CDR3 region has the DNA TGTGCCAGCAGCTTAGAGGGAATAGCTTCACCCCTCCACTTT.

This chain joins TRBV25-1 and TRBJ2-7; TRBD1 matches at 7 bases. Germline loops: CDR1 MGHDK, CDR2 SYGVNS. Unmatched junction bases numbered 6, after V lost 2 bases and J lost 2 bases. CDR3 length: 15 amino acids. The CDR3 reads CASSEAYRGTYEQYF. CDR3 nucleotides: TGTGCCAGCAGTGAAGCGTACAGGGGAACCTACGAGCAGTACTTC.

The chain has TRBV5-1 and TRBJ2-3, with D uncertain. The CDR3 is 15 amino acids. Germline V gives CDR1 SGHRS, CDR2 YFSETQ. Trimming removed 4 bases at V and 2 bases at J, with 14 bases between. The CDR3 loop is CASSQITRATDTQYF. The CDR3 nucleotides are TGCGCCAGCAGCCAGATAACCCGCGCCACAGATACGCAGTATTTT.

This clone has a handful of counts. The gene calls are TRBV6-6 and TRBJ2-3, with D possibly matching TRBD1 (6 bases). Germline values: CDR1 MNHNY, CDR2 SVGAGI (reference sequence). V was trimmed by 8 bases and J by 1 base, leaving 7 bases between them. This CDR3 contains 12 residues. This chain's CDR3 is CASRTGTDTQYF. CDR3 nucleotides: TGTGCCAGCCGGACAGGCACAGATACGCAGTATTTT.

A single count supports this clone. The CDR3 region has the DNA TGTGCCAGCAGGCCCGGGACAGGGAACGAGCAGTTCTTC. Its translation: CASRPGTGNEQFF. This sequence joins TRBV6-5 and TRBJ2-1, with 9 bases identical to TRBD1. Unmatched junction bases numbered 7, after V lost 6 bases and J lost 10 bases. Germline loops: CDR1 MNHEY, CDR2 SVGAGI. The CDR3 extends over 13 amino acids.

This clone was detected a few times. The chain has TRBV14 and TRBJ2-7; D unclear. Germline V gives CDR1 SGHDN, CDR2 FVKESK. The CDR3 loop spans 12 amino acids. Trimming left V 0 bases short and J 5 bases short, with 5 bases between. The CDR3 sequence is CASSQDFHEQYF. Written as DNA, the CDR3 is TGTGCCAGCAGCCAAGATTTCCACGAGCAGTACTTC.

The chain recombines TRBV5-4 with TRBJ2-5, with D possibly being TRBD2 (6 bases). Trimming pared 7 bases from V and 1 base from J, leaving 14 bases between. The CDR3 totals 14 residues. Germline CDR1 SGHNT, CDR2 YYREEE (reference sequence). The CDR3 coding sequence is TGTGCCAGCTCCCGGTACGGGGGCCAAGAGACCCAGTACTTC. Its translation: CASSRYGGQETQYF.

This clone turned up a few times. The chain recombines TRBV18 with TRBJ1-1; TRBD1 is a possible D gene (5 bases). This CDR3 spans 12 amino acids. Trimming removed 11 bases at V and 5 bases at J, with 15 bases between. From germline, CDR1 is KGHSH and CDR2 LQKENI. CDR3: CAVAGKGTEAFF. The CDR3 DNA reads TGTGCCGTGGCGGGAAAGGGGACTGAAGCTTTCTTT.

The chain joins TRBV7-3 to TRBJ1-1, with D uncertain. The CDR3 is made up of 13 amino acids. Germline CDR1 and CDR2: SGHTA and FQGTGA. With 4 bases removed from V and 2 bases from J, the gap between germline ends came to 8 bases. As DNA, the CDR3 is TGTGCCAGCAGCTCTTCACGAAACACTGAAGCTTTCTTT. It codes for CASSSSRNTEAFF.